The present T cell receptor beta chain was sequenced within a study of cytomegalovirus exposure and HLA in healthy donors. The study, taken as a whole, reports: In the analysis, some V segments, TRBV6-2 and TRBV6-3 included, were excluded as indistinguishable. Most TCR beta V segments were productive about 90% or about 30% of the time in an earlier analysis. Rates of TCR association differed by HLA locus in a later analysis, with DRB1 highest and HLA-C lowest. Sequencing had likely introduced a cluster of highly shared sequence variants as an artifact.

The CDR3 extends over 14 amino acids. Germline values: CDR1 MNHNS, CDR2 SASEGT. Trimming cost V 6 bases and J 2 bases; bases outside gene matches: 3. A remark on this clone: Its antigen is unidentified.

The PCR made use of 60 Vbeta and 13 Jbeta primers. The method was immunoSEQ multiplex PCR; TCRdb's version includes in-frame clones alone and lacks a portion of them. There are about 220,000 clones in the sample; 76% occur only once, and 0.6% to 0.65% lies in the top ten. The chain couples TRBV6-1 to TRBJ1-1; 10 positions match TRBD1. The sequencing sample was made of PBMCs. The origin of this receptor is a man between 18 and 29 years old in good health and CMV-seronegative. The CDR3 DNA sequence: TGTGCCAGCAGCCCGACAGGGGGCAACACTGAAGCTTTCTTT. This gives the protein CASSPTGGNTEAFF.